A single sample is the source of the 23 T cell receptor beta chains below, sequenced in a study of regulatory and conventional T cells in RAG deficiency (dated by TCRdb to about 2017). The library was generated by the immunoSEQ multiplex PCR assay. Held by TCRdb, this immuneACCESS table contains in-frame sequences only and omits some clones. Under half of the omission traces to an unresolved V gene where checked; the cause of the rest is unknown. The sample table shows some 23,000 clones, and 85% to 95% are seen once. 0.73% of the sample comes from the top ten. Before genomic DNA extraction, conventional CD4+ T cells were purified from blood as CD25-low CD127-high cells. These data also featured in a second study, about regulatory T cells. Per that second paper: In the multiplex PCR, 52 forward TRBV primers and 13 reverse TRBJ primers were used, and assay-based and computational corrections were applied for amplification bias.

Sequencing used CD4+ T cells sorted from blood. Every receptor here comes from a human donor in good health.

The gene calls are TRBV12-2 and TRBJ2-3; the listed D gene, TRBD2, was not tested against the DNA. TRBV12-2 is a known pseudogene. This CDR3 is built from 17 residues. CDR3 region: CASRLGGLAGATDTQYF. DNA for the CDR3: TGTGCAAGTCGCTTAGGTGGACTAGCGGGGGCCACAGATACGCAGTATTTT.

The chain carries TRBV11-2 and TRBJ1-1, with 7 bases identical to TRBD1. The V and J ends lost 6 bases and 0 bases, in that order; junction bases with no gene match: 4. Germline CDR1 reads SGHAT; CDR2 reads FQNNGV. The CDR3 loop spans 14 amino acids. In DNA, the CDR3 is TGTGCCAGCAGACAGGGGAATATGAACACTGAAGCTTTCTTT. This gives the protein CASRQGNMNTEAFF.

The gene calls are TRBV19 and TRBJ2-7, with no clear D. Deletions cut 5 bases from V and 2 bases from J, with 13 bases between. Germline V CDR1 and CDR2: LNHDA, SQIVND (reference sequence). This CDR3 has 14 residues. The CDR3 reads CASSENRATYEQYF. The DNA of the CDR3 is TGTGCCAGTAGTGAAAACCGGGCTACCTACGAGCAGTACTTC.

This chain joins TRBV28 and TRBJ1-3, with D possibly TRBD1 on 5 matching bases. Germline V lookup: CDR1 MDHEN, CDR2 SYDVKM. Trimming took off 3 bases at V and 6 bases at J, with 15 bases between the two ends. CDR3 length: 15 amino acids. The CDR3 DNA reads as TGTGCCAGCAGTTTGGGGCAGGCACAGACAAACACCATATATTTT. Protein sequence: CASSLGQAQTNTIYF.

The chain combines TRBV5-8 with TRBJ2-7; 9 nucleotides match TRBD2. V shed 2 bases, J shed 2 bases, and the junction held 2 bases outside the gene matches. The CDR3 covers 14 residues. From germline, CDR1 is SGHTS and CDR2 YDEGEE. The CDR3 bases are TGTGCCAGCAGCTTCCTAGCGGGACCCTACGAGCAGTACTTC. Translated: CASSFLAGPYEQYF. The variable domain in full, with the rest retrieved from reference TRBV5-8 and TRBJ2-7, is EAGVTQSPTHLIKTRGQQATLRCSPISGHTSVYWYQQALGLGLQFLLWYDEGEERNRGNFPPRFSGRQFPNYSSELNVNALELEDSALYLCASSFLAGPYEQYFGPGTRLTVT.

J is TRBJ2-7 and V is TRBV19; D may be TRBD2 (7 bases). From germline, CDR1 is LNHDA and CDR2 SQIVND (reference sequence). Trimming stripped 3 bases from V and 1 base from J, with 10 bases between. The CDR3 covers 14 residues. CDR3 coding DNA: TGTGCCAGTAGTATCGGGGGGCCATCCTACGAGCAGTACTTC. Translated, it gives CASSIGGPSYEQYF.

The genes are TRBV11-3 and TRBJ2-3, with 9 bases lining up with TRBD2. The length of the CDR3 is 15 residues. V lost 3 bases to trimming and J lost 6 bases; unmatched junction nucleotides: 7. CDR1 SGHNT and CDR2 YENEEA come from the germline V gene. CDR3 in DNA: TGTGCCAGCAGCTTGGCGGGGGGGAGCATTGATACGCAGTATTTT. Residues: CASSLAGGSIDTQYF.

The genes are TRBV6-1 and TRBJ2-5; 7 bases are shared with TRBD1. The CDR3 length is 11 residues. V gave up 7 bases and J gave up 7 bases; unmatched junction bases: 3. Germline CDR1 is MNHNS and CDR2 is SASEGT. Here the CDR3 reads CASTNRGTQYF. CDR3 sequence (DNA): TGTGCCAGCACCAACAGGGGGACCCAGTACTTC.

This sequence joins TRBV6-1 and TRBJ1-6, with TRBD1 matching over 8 bases. V dropped 2 bases and J dropped 7; count of bases not matched to a gene: 7. Looked up from germline, CDR1 is MNHNS and CDR2 is SASEGT. The CDR3 totals 16 residues. CDR3 bases: TGTGCCAGCAGTGAATTGGGACAGGTCTTAAATTCACCCCTCCACTTT. Translation gives CASSELGQVLNSPLHF.

This clone was recorded only once. The J gene is TRBJ1-4, the V gene TRBV7-6; TRBD1 matches at 8 bases. The germline V gene encodes CDR1 SGHVS and CDR2 FNYEAQ. J gave up 6 bases and V 0 bases, and 6 bases lay outside the gene matches. CDR3 size: 16 residues. CDR3 sequence reads: CASSLAPTGEDEKLFF. Here the CDR3 DNA reads TGTGCCAGCAGCTTAGCGCCGACAGGGGAGGATGAAAAACTGTTTTTT.

The table lists this clone with a few counts. The V and J genes are TRBV19 and TRBJ1-2, with TRBD1 identical over 11 bases. Germline assignment: CDR1 LNHDA and CDR2 SQIVND (reference sequence). The V and J ends lost 7 bases and 2 bases, in that order; junction bases with no gene match: 6. The CDR3 length is 15 residues. The CDR3 reads CASIPRDRGNYGYTF. CDR3 sequence (DNA): TGTGCCAGTATCCCCCGGGACAGGGGGAACTATGGCTACACCTTC. Combining the CDR3 with reference TRBV19 and TRBJ1-2 gives the whole variable domain DGGITQSPKYLFRKEGQNVTLSCEQNLNHDAMYWYRQDPGQGLRLIYYSQIVNDFQKGDIAEGYSVSREKKESFPLTVTSAQKNPTAFYLCASIPRDRGNYGYTFGSGTRLTVV.

The rearrangement links TRBV4-2 to TRBJ2-1; 13 bases agree with TRBD2. Germline V lookup: CDR1 LGHNA, CDR2 YNFKEQ. The V segment lost 4 bases and the J segment 5 bases; nucleotides outside the gene matches: 2. This CDR3 comprises 15 residues. CDR3 sequence reads: CASSRGTSGNNEQFF. In DNA form, the CDR3 reads TGTGCCAGCAGCCGAGGGACTAGCGGGAACAATGAGCAGTTCTTC.

The chain recombines TRBV6-1 with TRBJ1-2; maybe TRBD1 (5 bases). Germline V lookup: CDR1 MNHNS, CDR2 SASEGT. This CDR3 is 15 amino acids long. V lost 3 bases and J 3 bases, leaving 14 bases between the germline ends. In DNA, the CDR3 is TGTGCCAGCAGTGAGGTTCGGGGCGGTGACTATGGCTACACCTTC. Its translation: CASSEVRGGDYGYTF.

The chain joins TRBV5-1 to TRBJ2-5; no firm D call. The CDR3 has 15 residues. Between the trimmed V and J ends, which lost 0 bases and 0 bases, there was a span of 9 bases. Germline-derived CDR1 and CDR2 are SGHRS and YFSETQ. The CDR3 protein is CASSLASRYQETQYF. Here the CDR3 DNA reads TGCGCCAGCAGCTTGGCCTCTCGATACCAAGAGACCCAGTACTTC.

The chain couples TRBV18 to TRBJ1-5; 9 nucleotides match TRBD1. V shed 3 bases and J 4 bases; nucleotides not matched to a gene: 7. Germline V lookup: CDR1 KGHSH, CDR2 LQKENI. The CDR3 extends over 16 amino acids. CDR3 coding DNA: TGTGCCAGCTCACCCCCTGGGACAGGGCGAAATCAGCCCCAGCATTTT. It specifies CASSPPGTGRNQPQHF.

The gene calls are TRBV5-5 and TRBJ2-5; 7 positions agree with TRBD1. This CDR3 contains 17 residues. CDR1 SGHKS and CDR2 YYEKEE come from the germline V gene (reference sequence). V was pared by 2 bases and J by 1 base, with 11 bases of the junction left unmatched. The CDR3, as DNA: TGTGCCAGCAGCTTTCCAACAGGGGTGATTGGCCAAGAGACCCAGTACTTC. It specifies CASSFPTGVIGQETQYF.

CDR3 loop: CASSSSTGPSGNTIYF. The DNA for the CDR3 is TGTGCCAGCTCAAGCTCGACAGGGCCCTCTGGAAACACCATATATTTT. The V and J genes are TRBV18 and TRBJ1-3; 7 nucleotides agree with TRBD1. The CDR3 is 16 amino acids. CDR1 is KGHSH and CDR2 is LQKENI in the germline V gene. The V segment lost 5 bases and the J segment 0 bases; nucleotides outside the gene matches: 7.

V and J are TRBV9 and TRBJ2-1; TRBD1 agrees at 7 bases. Germline CDR1 reads SGDLS; CDR2 reads YYNGEE. With 4 bases clipped from V and 9 bases from J, the junction kept 10 bases outside the gene matches. The CDR3 covers 14 residues. This CDR3 is CASSPRQGRSEQFF. Here the CDR3 DNA reads TGTGCCAGCAGCCCTCGACAGGGACGCAGTGAGCAGTTCTTC. Full variable domain (remainder filled in from reference TRBV9 and TRBJ2-1): DSGVTQTPKHLITATGQRVTLRCSPRSGDLSVYWYQQSLDQGLQFLIQYYNGEERAKGNILERFSAQQFPDLHSELNLSSLELGDSALYFCASSPRQGRSEQFFGPGTRLTVL.

The rearrangement links TRBV19 to TRBJ1-6; 7 bases are a match to TRBD1. This CDR3 region has 14 residues. V dropped 5 bases and J dropped 7; count of bases not matched to a gene: 5. Germline values: CDR1 LNHDA, CDR2 SQIVND (reference sequence). The CDR3 spells CASSFTGQNSPLHF. As DNA, the CDR3 is TGTGCCAGTAGTTTTACGGGACAGAATTCACCCCTCCACTTT.

This clone occurred once. The gene calls are TRBV5-1 and TRBJ2-5; 7 nucleotides match TRBD2. V shed 4 bases, J shed 0 bases, and the junction held 9 bases outside the gene matches. This CDR3 has 16 residues. Per germline, CDR1 SGHRS and CDR2 YFSETQ. This chain's CDR3 is CASSPSLAVYQETQYF. CDR3 nucleotide sequence: TGCGCCAGCAGCCCCAGCCTAGCGGTGTACCAAGAGACCCAGTACTTC.

V gene TRBV29-1 combines with J gene TRBJ1-5, with D unresolved. The CDR3 runs 13 residues. V gave up 4 bases and J gave up 0 bases, with 7 bases separating them. Germline V lookup: CDR1 SQVTM, CDR2 ANQGSEA. CDR3: CSVGGNSNQPQHF. The CDR3 DNA reads TGCAGCGTTGGAGGGAATAGCAATCAGCCCCAGCATTTT.

The chain combines TRBV2 with TRBJ2-1, with TRBD2 identical over 13 bases. This CDR3 has 16 residues. The germline gives CDR1 SNHLY, CDR2 FYNNEI. After removal of 6 bases from V and 2 bases from J, the junction contained 4 bases not matched to a gene. The CDR3: CASSGGLAGTYNEQFF. The CDR3 nucleotides read TGTGCCAGCAGCGGGGGACTAGCGGGGACCTACAATGAGCAGTTCTTC.

The chain carries TRBV11-3 and TRBJ1-2; D is ambiguous. There are 13 residues in the CDR3. Trimming pared 3 bases from V and 2 bases from J, leaving 7 bases between. In germline, CDR1 is SGHNT, CDR2 YENEEA. CDR3 bases: TGTGCCAGCAGCTTCGGCCAGAACTATGGCTACACCTTC. It is translated as CASSFGQNYGYTF.